A selection of T cell receptor beta chains follows, all from one sample in a study of cytomegalovirus exposure and HLA in healthy donors. Clones were sequenced by immunoSEQ multiplex PCR, and TCRdb holds only the in-frame ones, with some missing. The sample yields under 75,000 clones, 85% to 95% seen once. Sequencing was done on a sample of PBMCs. The origin of the receptors is a young woman in good health and CMV-seropositive. The CDR3 runs from the conserved cysteine through the conserved F or W. Each record gives: J gene, clone size, V gene, D gene, CDR3 length, CDR3 DNA, CDR3 protein. The D gene is left open where the match is weak. Clone sizes are given selectively: once, few, many, or a class where the clone is expanded.

>TRBJ1-4|.|TRBV30|.|15
TGTGCCAGCAACGAGCCCACCAGGGCGGTAGAAAAACTGTTTTTT
CASNEPTRAVEKLFF
>TRBJ2-7|.|TRBV19|TRBD1|16
TGTGCCAGTAGTTCTATACGGACAGGAAACTCCTACGAGCAGTACTTC
CASSSIRTGNSYEQYF
>TRBJ2-2|.|TRBV6-6|.|14
TGTGCCAGCAGTTACCAGGGGAAGAACGGGGAGCTGTTTTTT
CASSYQGKNGELFF
>TRBJ1-1|.|TRBV30|TRBD1|12
TGTGCCTGCCTGAACAGGGGAACGAAAGCTTTCTTT
CACLNRGTKAFF
>TRBJ1-4|.|TRBV6-5|.|15
TGTGCCAGCAGTTACTCGAGTGGGGGGGTGGAAAAACTGTTTTTT
CASSYSSGGVEKLFF
>TRBJ2-3|.|TRBV4-1|TRBD2|18
TGCGCCAGCAGCCCTCTTTACATGGCGGGAGGGTTCGGGGATACGCAGTATTTT
CASSPLYMAGGFGDTQYF
>TRBJ1-5|.|TRBV18|.|13
TGTGCCAGCTCACCACCCCCTCTACAGCCCCAGCATTTT
CASSPPPLQPQHF
>TRBJ2-3|.|TRBV5-1|.|16
TGCGCCAGCAGCTTGCGAACAGCAGTTAGCACAGATACGCAGTATTTT
CASSLRTAVSTDTQYF
>TRBJ1-5|once|TRBV6-1|.|14
TGTGCCAGCAGACAACCGGGGAGATATCAGCCCCAGCATTTT
CASRQPGRYQPQHF
>TRBJ1-1|once|TRBV11-2|TRBD1|15
TGTGCCAGCAGCTTAGGTCCGGACAGGGTCACTGAAGCTTTCTTT
CASSLGPDRVTEAFF
>TRBJ1-1|.|TRBV5-1|.|11
TGCGCCAGCAAAGGAGCCACTGAAGCTTTCTTT
CASKGATEAFF
>TRBJ1-2|.|TRBV2|.|14
TGTGCCAGCATATCCGACAGGAGAGACTATGGCTACACCTTC
CASISDRRDYGYTF
>TRBJ1-6|.|TRBV2|.|13
TGTGCCAGCAGTGAGGTCGGTAATTCACCCCTCCACTTT
CASSEVGNSPLHF